These T cell receptor beta chains were read from a single sample in a study of blood T cells in healthy people across ages. Each CDR3 protein is one row after TCRdb ran MiXCR on the 5' RACE reads. The sample gives hundreds of thousands of distinct CDR3 sequences, under 55% of which show up once; approximately 20% is in the top ten. The material sequenced was blood. These receptors were taken from a man aged 60-69 years in good health. CDR3s include the opening cysteine and the closing phenylalanine or tryptophan. The D gene is left open where the match is weak. Clone size is stated in some rows and not others, as once, few, many or a class when expanded.

D	V	J	size	DNA	CDR3
NA	TRBV3-1	TRBJ1-2	few	TGTGCCAGCAGCCTTGGGGTCGCGGAGAGCTATGGCTACACCTTC	CASSLGVAESYGYTF
NA	TRBV2	TRBJ1-2	NA	TGTGCCAGCAGTGGCGAGGGAGGGGACTACACCTTC	CASSGEGGDYTF
NA	TRBV12-5	TRBJ2-3	NA	TGTGCTAGTGGTGTTGGGAATACGCAGTATTTT	CASGVGNTQYF
NA	TRBV12-3/TRBV12-4	TRBJ2-5	NA	TGTGCCAGCAGTTTAGAGGGGAGTTGGTACTTC	CASSLEGSWYF
NA	TRBV20-1	TRBJ1-2	NA	TGCAGTGCTCCCCCCCCAGGGGCCGTCTATGGCTACACCTTC	CSAPPPGAVYGYTF
NA	TRBV20-1	TRBJ1-5	NA	TGCAGTGCTAGAGCGGGAACAGCTAATCAGCCCCAGCATTTT	CSARAGTANQPQHF
NA	TRBV5-6	TRBJ1-5	NA	TGTGCCAGCAGCTTGGAGGCCGCCGGGCCCCAGCATTTT	CASSLEAAGPQHF
TRBD2	TRBV5-1	TRBJ2-7	NA	TGCGCCAGCAATCCCGGACTAGCGGGGACCCAAGTAAACTACGAGCAGTACTTC	CASNPGLAGTQVNYEQYF
TRBD2	TRBV7-3	TRBJ2-3	NA	TGTGCCAGCAGCGTGGGGGCGGGGGGGACCACAGATACGCAGTATTTT	CASSVGAGGTTDTQYF
NA	TRBV6-5	TRBJ1-1	NA	TGTGCCACTCGCCAGGGTGTAACTGAAGCTTTCTTT	CATRQGVTEAFF
NA	TRBV7-6	TRBJ2-1	NA	TGTGCCAGCAGCTTATTTTCCGCTAGTCCCTACAATGAGCAGTTCTTC	CASSLFSASPYNEQFF
NA	TRBV5-1	TRBJ2-1	once	TGCGCCAGCAGCCTCCTCGGTGAGCAGGCCCGGGAGTTCTTC	CASSLLGEQAREFF
NA	TRBV28	TRBJ1-4	NA	TGTGCCAGCAGTTTGAGTGTCCAGCAAACTAATGAAAAACTGTTTTTT	CASSLSVQQTNEKLFF
TRBD1	TRBV7-2	TRBJ2-7	few	TGTGCCAGCAGCGGTTCCGGGACAGGGGCCTACGAGCAGTACTTC	CASSGSGTGAYEQYF
TRBD2	TRBV2	TRBJ2-3	NA	TGTGCCAGCAGGGATCTCGTAGGGACTAGCCTCACAGATACGCAGTATTTT	CASRDLVGTSLTDTQYF
NA	TRBV18	TRBJ1-4	NA	TGTGCCAGCTCTCAACAGGGACGGGATGAAAAACTGTTTTTT	CASSQQGRDEKLFF
TRBD1	TRBV6-6	TRBJ2-7	few	TGTGCCAGCAGTTACTCTAGCCGGGACAGGAGCCCCTACGAGCAGTACTTC	CASSYSSRDRSPYEQYF
NA	TRBV3-1	TRBJ2-3	NA	TGTGCCAGCAGCTCAGTTAGGACCGCAGATACGCAGTATTTT	CASSSVRTADTQYF
NA	TRBV7-2	TRBJ2-5	NA	TGTGCCAGCAGCTTAATGGGACCCCGGTTGCCCCAGTACTTC	CASSLMGPRLPQYF
NA	TRBV28	TRBJ2-3	NA	TGTGCCAGCAGCGGGATGGTAGCTCTGAGAGATACGCAGTATTTT	CASSGMVALRDTQYF
NA	TRBV6-1	TRBJ1-5	few	TGTGCCAGCCTCGAAGTTCGCAATCAGCCCCAGCATTTT	CASLEVRNQPQHF
TRBD1	TRBV28	TRBJ1-6	once	TGTGCCAGCAGTCTTCACAGGGGGCCCAATTCACCCCTCCACTTT	CASSLHRGPNSPLHF
NA	TRBV7-2	TRBJ2-1	NA	TGTGCCAGCAGCCCCATGGACGTTGAGCAGTTCTTC	CASSPMDVEQFF
NA	TRBV24-1	TRBJ2-3	once	TGTGCCACCAGTGTAACGGGGGGCGAAACAGATACGCAGTATTTT	CATSVTGGETDTQYF
TRBD2	TRBV29-1	TRBJ2-1	few	TGCAGCGTTGAACCTAGCGGGGGTCTAGGAGAGCAGTTCTTC	CSVEPSGGLGEQFF
NA	TRBV4-1	TRBJ2-3	many	TGCGCCAGCAGCCCCCAGGATGCTAGCACAGATACGCAGTATTTT	CASSPQDASTDTQYF
TRBD1	TRBV27	TRBJ1-2	few	TGTGCCAGCAGACCCTCCCAGAAGGGACAGGGGAGTTATGGCTACACCTTC	CASRPSQKGQGSYGYTF
TRBD1	TRBV7-8	TRBJ2-7	many	TGTGCCAGTACCCACACCGGGACAGGCTCCTACGAGCAGTACTTC	CASTHTGTGSYEQYF
NA	TRBV4-3	TRBJ2-7	few	TGCGCCAGCAGCCAAGATCCTGGGCCCGAGCAGTACTTC	CASSQDPGPEQYF
TRBD2	TRBV7-3	TRBJ2-3	few	TGTGCCAGCAGCTCAATTAGCGGGGGGGGGACAGATACGCAGTATTTT	CASSSISGGGTDTQYF
NA	TRBV15	TRBJ2-5	few	TGTGCCACCAGCAGGCCGACAGCAGAGACCCAGTACTTC	CATSRPTAETQYF
TRBD2	TRBV7-6	TRBJ2-3	few	TGTGCCAGCAGCGCTCGGACTAGCGAGTCCACAGATACGCAGTATTTT	CASSARTSESTDTQYF
NA	TRBV29-1	TRBJ1-1	NA	TGCAGCGTTGAAGGTAGGGTTGGCACTGAAGCTTTCTTT	CSVEGRVGTEAFF
TRBD1	TRBV27	TRBJ2-7	few	TGTGCCAGCAGTTCCCCAGGGGGCGAGTCCTACGAGCAGTACTTC	CASSSPGGESYEQYF
NA	TRBV6-2/TRBV6-3	TRBJ2-7	NA	TGTGCCACCTCCCCCCTGGGCTTGTACAATGAGCAGTACTTC	CATSPLGLYNEQYF
NA	TRBV2	TRBJ2-7	few	TGTGCCAGCAGTGAAGCGCTGCTGGGGTATCCTCCCTACGAGCAGTACTTC	CASSEALLGYPPYEQYF